This entry features one TCR beta chain sequence. This entry is derived from a study of blood T cell repertoires in COVID-19. Whole-study context: T cells, B-cell-depleted T cells, or PBMCs provided the cDNA or gDNA that served as material.

In the source study's methods: Amplification of reference gene primers provided the estimated nucleated cell counts. Produced via immunoSEQ multiplex PCR; TCRdb's table is partial and in-frame only. V, J and clone size are those of that table, while D and trimming were read from the DNA. The table records about 180,000 clones, around 80% of them present only once. CDR1 MNHEY and CDR2 SVGEGT come from the germline V gene. The CDR3 totals 19 residues. V was cut by 3 bases and J by 0 bases, with 21 bases left in between. Sample: peripheral blood. The chain recombines TRBV6-2 or TRBV6-3 with TRBJ2-1, with a possible D match to TRBD2 (5 bases). The clonotype comes from a woman aged 55 to 70 with acute or convalescent COVID-19. The DNA of the CDR3 is TGTGCCAGCAGTTATTGGGAGATCTGGCCCGGGTCCTCCTACAATGAGCAGTTCTTC. Protein sequence: CASSYWEIWPGSSYNEQFF.